This T cell receptor (beta chain) emerged from a study of T cells in Graves' hyperthyroidism and ophthalmopathy. Trimming stripped 7 bases from V and 1 base from J, with 7 bases between. Germline V gives CDR1 ENHRY, CDR2 SYGVKD. The CDR3 has 12 residues. This clonotype was recorded many times. Amplified regions were TCR beta CDR3 sequences from RNA transcripts. HTBI primers were the set used in a first-round RT-PCR of the TCR CDR3. MiXCR, run by TCRdb on the multiplex PCR reads, gives a single entry per CDR3 protein. The repertoire holds more than 500,000 distinct CDR3 sequences, with around 45% as singletons.

The rearrangement links TRBV10-3 to TRBJ1-1; D is unresolved. The sequenced sample was peripheral blood or thyroid tissue (not recorded which). The sequence was collected from an adult woman with Graves' disease, either hyperthyroidism or ophthalmopathy (not recorded which). The CDR3 DNA reads TGTGCCATCATGGGAACGAACACTGAAGCTTTCTTT. Translation gives CAIMGTNTEAFF.